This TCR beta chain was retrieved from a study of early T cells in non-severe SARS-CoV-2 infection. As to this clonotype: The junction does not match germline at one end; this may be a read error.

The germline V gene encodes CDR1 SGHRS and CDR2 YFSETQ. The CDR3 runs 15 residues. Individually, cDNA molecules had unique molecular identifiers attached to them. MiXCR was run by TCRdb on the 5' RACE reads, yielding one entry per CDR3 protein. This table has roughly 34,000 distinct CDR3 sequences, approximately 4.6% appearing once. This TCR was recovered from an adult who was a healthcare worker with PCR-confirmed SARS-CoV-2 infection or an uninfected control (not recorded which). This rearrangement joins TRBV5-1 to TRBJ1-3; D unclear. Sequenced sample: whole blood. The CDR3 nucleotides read TGCACCAGCAGCGCGGACCCTGTGTGGAGAAACACCATATATTTT. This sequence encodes CTSSADPVWRNTIYF.